Described below is a single T cell receptor (beta chain) sequence and its context. The antigen is undetermined. The record originates from a study of Ad26.COV2.S vaccination and SARS-CoV-2 variants. Study-wide results and caveats: Spike-specific TCR breadth in vaccine recipients exceeded that seen in placebo recipients.

Treatment described: about 20 received Ad26.COV2.S at low or high dose, single or two shots; roughly five received placebo; per-sample allocation not given. Material that was analyzed had been drawn on day 63 after the first vaccine or placebo injection. The data were produced by immunoSEQ multiplex PCR, yet TCRdb's version contains in-frame clones alone and is incomplete. The repertoire holds roughly 700,000 clones, with more than 80% as singletons. The V end was cut by 5 bases, the J end by 0 bases, with 11 bases between. CDR1 and CDR2 (germline): MNHNY, SVGAGI (reference sequence). The CDR3 runs 15 residues.

The sequences come from peripheral blood, collected in a trial of Ad26.COV2.S vaccine versus placebo. The V and J genes are TRBV6-6 and TRBJ2-1; D might be TRBD2 (6 bases). This TCR derives from a person aged 18 to 65 who received the Ad26.COV2.S COVID-19 vaccine or a placebo. CDR3 sequence: CASSNSGSSYNEQFF. As DNA, the CDR3 is TGTGCCAGCAGTAACAGCGGGTCCTCCTACAATGAGCAGTTCTTC.